The 24 T cell receptor beta chains in this list originate from one sample, sequenced in a study of T cell repertoires in urothelial bladder cancer. Sequencing used immunoSEQ multiplex PCR; TCRdb keeps in-frame clones, though not all of them. The data show some 2,300 clones, around 68% seen once. The specimen sequenced was bladder tissue. These receptors originate from a human donor with a benign inflammatory bladder lesion.

This rearrangement joins TRBV11-2 to TRBJ1-4; the match to TRBD1 covers 7 bases. The germline V gene encodes CDR1 SGHAT and CDR2 FQNNGV. V dropped 5 bases and J dropped 5; count of bases not matched to a gene: 8. This CDR3 comprises 15 residues. The CDR3 region has the DNA TGTGCCAGCAGCCCTCAGGGGGGTCGGAATGAAAAACTGTTTTTT. Encoded protein: CASSPQGGRNEKLFF.

The V gene is TRBV4-3, the J gene TRBJ1-6, with D possibly TRBD1 on 5 matching bases. This CDR3 is 14 amino acids long. Germline loops: CDR1 LGHNA, CDR2 YSLEER. With 1 base removed from V and 12 bases from J, the gap between germline ends came to 13 bases. This CDR3 is CASSQATPGLPLHF. DNA of the CDR3: TGCGCCAGCAGCCAAGCTACCCCAGGGTTACCCCTCCACTTT.

The chain couples TRBV10-2 to TRBJ2-5, with 8 bases fitting TRBD1. Germline CDR1 and CDR2: WSHSY and SAAADI. Germline trimming cut 4 bases from V and 1 base from J; bases unmatched to any gene: 5. The CDR3 sequence is 15 residues long. CDR3 amino acids: CASSGDRMGQETQYF. Here the CDR3 DNA reads TGCGCCAGCAGTGGGGACAGGATGGGCCAAGAGACCCAGTACTTC.

This clone was counted between two and nine times. The gene calls are TRBV4-1 and TRBJ2-7, with 8 positions matching TRBD1. Germline assignment: CDR1 MGHRA and CDR2 YSYEKL. This CDR3 contains 14 residues. Losses at the gene ends were 2 bases for V and 7 bases for J; bases not matched to a gene: 7. CDR3: CASSQRGQGREQYF. The DNA for the CDR3 is TGCGCCAGCAGCCAAAGAGGACAGGGTCGGGAGCAGTACTTC.

This clone was observed once. The chain is built from TRBV6-1 and TRBJ2-7; D is perhaps TRBD1 (5 bases). The CDR3 is 12 amino acids. The ends were cut back, 7 bases at V and 5 bases at J, with 12 bases in the middle. The germline V gene has CDR1 MNHNS and CDR2 SASEGT. The CDR3 loop reads CASKGDPNEQYF. DNA of the CDR3: TGTGCCAGCAAAGGGGATCCCAACGAGCAGTACTTC.

The rearrangement joins TRBV29-1 to TRBJ2-1; 9 nucleotides agree with TRBD2. With 4 bases clipped from V and 3 bases from J, the junction kept 13 bases outside the gene matches. This CDR3 region has 17 residues. Germline V lookup: CDR1 SQVTM, CDR2 ANQGSEA. The CDR3 reads CSVVAASGNYGYNEQFF. The CDR3 bases are TGCAGCGTTGTTGCGGCTAGCGGGAATTACGGCTACAATGAGCAGTTCTTC.

The count of this clone is one. The rearrangement links TRBV6-9 to TRBJ1-4; the D is unclear. The CDR3 consists of 15 residues. The germline V gene has CDR1 MNHGY and CDR2 SVAAGI. V dropped 5 bases and J dropped 0 bases, with 10 bases sitting between them. The CDR3: CASSPPRATNEKLFF. CDR3 coding DNA: TGTGCCAGCAGTCCCCCACGTGCAACTAATGAAAAACTGTTTTTT.

This clone is termed large. The chain carries TRBV4-2 and TRBJ2-3; TRBD2 matches at 14 bases. Trimming cost V 3 bases and J 1 base; bases outside gene matches: 15. This CDR3 region has 21 residues. Germline assignment: CDR1 LGHNA and CDR2 YNFKEQ. This chain's CDR3 is CASSHRYGTSGSYFGTDTQYF. CDR3 nucleotide sequence: TGTGCCAGCAGCCACCGATACGGGACTAGCGGGAGCTATTTTGGCACAGATACGCAGTATTTT.

The genes are TRBV6-1 and TRBJ1-5; 8 bases line up with TRBD1. The CDR3 contains 14 residues. V shed 2 bases, J shed 5 bases, and the junction held 2 bases outside the gene matches. Germline V gene sequence: CDR1 MNHNS, CDR2 SASEGT. This CDR3 is CASSELDRDQPQHF. For the CDR3, the DNA is TGTGCCAGCAGTGAATTGGACAGGGATCAGCCCCAGCATTTT.

The J gene is TRBJ2-1, the V gene TRBV29-1, with D unresolved. This CDR3 spans 13 amino acids. The germline V and J ends were trimmed by 4 bases and 1 base, with 8 bases remaining between them. Germline V gene lookup returns CDR1 SQVTM and CDR2 ANQGSEA. CDR3 nucleotides: TGCAGCGTTGCTTACTCATCCTACAATGAGCAGTTCTTC. Translation: CSVAYSSYNEQFF.

The chain employs TRBV7-6 and TRBJ2-2, with D hard to call. Trimming took 5 bases from V and 6 from J, leaving 10 bases between them. The CDR3 consists of 13 residues. Germline CDR1 SGHVS, CDR2 FNYEAQ. In nucleotides, the CDR3 is TGTGCCAGCAGCCCCCAACCGGCCGGGGAGCTGTTTTTT. Protein product: CASSPQPAGELFF.

The rearrangement uses TRBV14 and TRBJ2-1; 7 positions match TRBD2. CDR1 SGHDN and CDR2 FVKESK come from the germline V gene. The trim removed 4 bases at V and 15 bases at J, leaving 15 bases unmatched. This CDR3 has 14 residues. CDR3 amino acids: CASSPVFGGSNPFF. The CDR3 DNA sequence: TGTGCCAGCAGCCCTGTTTTTGGCGGGAGTAATCCGTTCTTC. Filled out from reference TRBV14 and TRBJ2-1, the complete variable domain reads EAGVTQFPSHSVIEKGQTVTLRCDPISGHDNLYWYRRVMGKEIKFLLHFVKESKQDESGMPNNRFLAERTGGTYSTLKVQPAELEDSGVYFCASSPVFGGSNPFFGPGTRLTVL.

This chain's CDR3 is CASSHRGAKNIQYF. For the CDR3, the DNA is TGCGCCAGCAGTCACAGGGGGGCCAAAAACATTCAGTACTTC. The chain joins TRBV23-1 to TRBJ2-4; 7 nucleotides agree with TRBD1. Being an ORF, TRBV23-1 has a function that is uncertain. The CDR3 extends over 14 amino acids. V shed 3 bases, J shed 1 base, and the junction held 0 bases outside the gene matches.

The V and J genes are TRBV5-1 and TRBJ1-1; TRBD1 matches at 9 bases. Germline assignment: CDR1 SGHRS and CDR2 YFSETQ. The J segment lost 6 bases and the V segment lost 4 bases, leaving 7 bases of the junction unmatched. The CDR3 is 14 residues long. CDR3 coding DNA: TGCGCCAGCAGCGTACCGGGACAGGGAGCTGAAGCTTTCTTT. Residues: CASSVPGQGAEAFF.

This chain uses TRBV7-6 with TRBJ2-1, with D unresolved. The V gene's germline CDR1 is SGHVS and CDR2 FNYEAQ. CDR3 length: 21 residues. Trimming removed 1 base from V and 0 bases from J, with 25 bases in between. CDR3 in amino acids: CASSLVSQILEQERSYNEQFF. In DNA form, the CDR3 reads TGTGCCAGCAGCTTAGTCTCCCAAATCCTCGAGCAGGAGCGCTCCTACAATGAGCAGTTCTTC.

The rearrangement joins TRBV5-4 to TRBJ2-1, with 11 bases identical to TRBD1. Germline-derived CDR1 and CDR2 are SGHNT and YYREEE (reference sequence). J was trimmed by 8 bases and V by 5 bases; bases with no gene match: 6. This CDR3 is built from 14 residues. The CDR3 nucleotides read TGTGCCAGCAGTCGGGACAGGGGGGACGATGAGCAGTTCTTC. Protein sequence: CASSRDRGDDEQFF.

The rearrangement uses TRBV28 and TRBJ2-4; unclear D gene. The CDR3 contains 13 residues. Germline loops: CDR1 MDHEN, CDR2 SYDVKM. V was trimmed by 2 bases and J by 7 bases, leaving 9 bases between them. The CDR3 here is CASSLAGRNIQYF. The CDR3 DNA reads TGTGCCAGCAGTTTAGCCGGGCGGAACATTCAGTACTTC.

In its sample, this clone is large (0.1 to 1%). The chain links TRBV2 to TRBJ1-1; TRBD1 is a possible D gene (5 bases). The CDR3 spans 14 residues. The V end lost 8 bases, the J end lost 0 bases, and 13 bases lay between the germline ends. Germline assignment: CDR1 SNHLY and CDR2 FYNNEI. CDR3 sequence: CASARTNLNTEAFF. The CDR3 nucleotides are TGTGCCAGCGCGAGGACAAATCTGAACACTGAAGCTTTCTTT.

This chain joins TRBV9 and TRBJ2-3; D gene unclear. Trimming stripped 3 bases from V and 3 bases from J, with 14 bases between. The CDR3 runs to 15 residues. Looked up from germline, CDR1 is SGDLS and CDR2 is YYNGEE. This CDR3 reads CASSAEDFKTDTQYF. The CDR3 DNA reads TGTGCCAGCAGCGCCGAGGATTTTAAGACAGATACGCAGTATTTT. The whole variable domain, remainder taken from reference TRBV9 and TRBJ2-3, is DSGVTQTPKHLITATGQRVTLRCSPRSGDLSVYWYQQSLDQGLQFLIQYYNGEERAKGNILERFSAQQFPDLHSELNLSSLELGDSALYFCASSAEDFKTDTQYFGPGTRLTVL.

The chain joins TRBV7-2 to TRBJ1-2, with a tentative D call TRBD1 (5 bases). V gave up 1 base and J gave up 8 bases, with 17 bases separating them. The CDR3 runs 15 residues. The germline gives CDR1 SGHTA, CDR2 FQGNSA. CDR3 loop: CASSLGQQVLGGYTF. CDR3 in DNA: TGTGCCAGCAGCTTAGGTCAACAGGTTCTCGGGGGCTACACCTTC. The full variable domain, in which reference TRBV7-2 and TRBJ1-2 provide the parts outside the CDR3, is GAGVSQSPSNKVTEKGKDVELRCDPISGHTALYWYRQSLGQGLEFLIYFQGNSAPDKSGLPSDRFSAERTGGSVSTLTIQRTQQEDSAVYLCASSLGQQVLGGYTFGSGTRLTVV.

As DNA, the CDR3 is TGTGCCAGCAGTTTGGCAGGCGTAGGTGGCTACACCTTC. It codes for CASSLAGVGGYTF. The rearrangement uses TRBV28 and TRBJ1-2, with no clear D. Trimming pared 3 bases from V and 7 bases from J, leaving 12 bases between. The germline CDR1 and CDR2 sequences are MDHEN and SYDVKM. CDR3 length: 13 amino acids.

Here the CDR3 reads CAWISQPTGGYTF. CDR3 bases: TGTGCCTGGATTAGCCAGCCGACTGGGGGCTACACCTTC. The V gene is TRBV30, the J gene TRBJ1-2; no reliable D call. This CDR3 is 13 amino acids long. The ends were cut back, 4 bases at V and 8 bases at J, with 17 bases in the middle. CDR1 and CDR2 (germline): GTSNPN, SVGIG (reference sequence).

V and J are TRBV19 and TRBJ2-7; D call uncertain. The CDR3 contains 14 residues. V lost 7 bases, J lost 2 bases, and 15 bases lay in between. CDR1 and CDR2 from the germline V gene are LNHDA and SQIVND (reference sequence). The CDR3 sequence: CASKVNRRTYEQYF. CDR3 bases: TGTGCCAGTAAGGTGAACCGGCGTACCTACGAGCAGTACTTC.

The chain links TRBV6-6 to TRBJ1-5, with TRBD1 as a possible D gene (5 bases). Trimming pared 8 bases from V and 1 base from J, leaving 18 bases between. Germline V gene sequence: CDR1 MNHNY, CDR2 SVGAGI (reference sequence). The CDR3 extends over 16 amino acids. As DNA, the CDR3 is TGTGCCAGCGACGGAACCGAGGGGCTGAGCAATCAGCCCCAGCATTTT. It specifies CASDGTEGLSNQPQHF.